These 24 T cell receptor beta chains originate from one sample sequenced in a study of cytomegalovirus exposure and HLA in healthy donors. The PCR made use of 60 Vbeta and 13 Jbeta primers. The data were produced by immunoSEQ multiplex PCR, yet TCRdb's version contains in-frame clones alone and is incomplete. In the table there are approximately 110,000 clones, over 80% of which are singletons. Sequencing was done on a sample of PBMCs. The receptor source for this set is a middle-aged man in good health and CMV-seronegative.

The gene calls are TRBV4-2 and TRBJ2-3; TRBD2 aligns across 11 bases. J lost 0 bases, V lost 4 bases, and 3 bases had no gene match. Germline CDR1 LGHNA, CDR2 YNFKEQ. This CDR3 contains 16 residues. CDR3 nucleotides: TGTGCCAGCAGCCCGAGGACTAGCGGGAGCACAGATACGCAGTATTTT. Protein: CASSPRTSGSTDTQYF.

This chain joins TRBV7-9 and TRBJ2-3; 9 positions agree with TRBD2. Germline assignment: CDR1 SEHNR and CDR2 FQNEAQ (reference sequence). The CDR3 runs 16 residues. V shed 1 base and J 5 bases; nucleotides not matched to a gene: 7. CDR3 protein: CASSLVAGEIGDTQYF. The CDR3 bases are TGTGCCAGCAGCTTAGTAGCGGGAGAAATCGGAGATACGCAGTATTTT.

The gene calls are TRBV5-1 and TRBJ2-7; TRBD1 aligns across 8 bases. With V trimmed by 4 bases and J by 1 base, 7 bases remained unmatched. CDR1 SGHRS and CDR2 YFSETQ come from the germline V gene. The length of the CDR3 is 15 residues. Written as DNA, the CDR3 is TGCGCCAGCAGCGGAGGACAGGGAAGATCCTACGAGCAGTACTTC. It yields the protein CASSGGQGRSYEQYF.

The J gene is TRBJ1-2, the V gene TRBV7-9, with D maybe TRBD1 (6 bases). Germline values: CDR1 SEHNR, CDR2 FQNEAQ (reference sequence). This CDR3 is built from 13 residues. Trimming took 5 bases from V and 4 from J, leaving 11 bases between them. The CDR3 bases are TGTGCCAGCAGCGCCGGACAGCCCTATGGCTACACCTTC. Amino acid sequence: CASSAGQPYGYTF.

The V call is TRBV28, the J call TRBJ2-2; possibly TRBD1 or TRBD2 for D (6 bases each). Trimming left V 10 bases short and J 7 bases short, with 10 bases between. CDR3 length: 11 amino acids. Germline V lookup: CDR1 MDHEN, CDR2 SYDVKM. The CDR3 here is CATRGLGELFF. The CDR3 region has the DNA TGTGCCACCAGGGGACTCGGGGAGCTGTTTTTT.

V is TRBV5-4 and J is TRBJ2-7; 8 bases map to TRBD2. The CDR3 extends over 16 amino acids. The V and J ends lost 0 bases and 4 bases, in that order; junction bases with no gene match: 9. Per germline, CDR1 SGHNT and CDR2 YYREEE (reference sequence). The CDR3, as DNA: TGTGCCAGCAGCTTGGCCGCGGCTAGCGGGTCATACGAGCAGTACTTC. Translating gives CASSLAAASGSYEQYF.

This rearrangement joins TRBV7-8 to TRBJ2-7, with 8 bases identical to TRBD1. The CDR3 runs 14 residues. Germline CDR1 and CDR2: SGHVS and FQNEAQ. V lost 3 bases and J lost 3; bases outside the gene matches: 4. The CDR3 protein is CASSLGQVDYEQYF. In DNA form, the CDR3 reads TGTGCCAGCAGCTTGGGACAGGTAGACTACGAGCAGTACTTC.

This chain joins TRBV30 and TRBJ1-5; TRBD1 matches 10 bases. The length of the CDR3 is 14 residues. The germline gives CDR1 GTSNPN, CDR2 SVGIG (reference sequence). After removal of 3 bases from V and 6 bases from J, the junction contained 5 bases not matched to a gene. The CDR3 DNA reads TGTGCCTGGAGCCTAGGGACAGGGGTTCAGCCCCAGCATTTT. It is translated as CAWSLGTGVQPQHF.

V is TRBV5-1 and J is TRBJ2-7; unclear D gene. Deletions cut 0 bases from V and 0 bases from J, with 7 bases between. Germline CDR1 reads SGHRS; CDR2 reads YFSETQ. The CDR3 length is 14 residues. CDR3 residues: CASSLDAHSYEQYF. CDR3 DNA: TGCGCCAGCAGCTTGGACGCACACTCCTACGAGCAGTACTTC.

This clone has a handful of counts. This chain connects TRBV6-1 to TRBJ2-6; 9 bases fit TRBD2. J was trimmed by 4 bases and V by 1 base; bases with no gene match: 8. The CDR3 is 18 residues long. Germline V gene data show CDR1 as MNHNS and CDR2 as SASEGT. CDR3 DNA sequence: TGTGCCAGCAGTGAAGGCGGGGGGGGCCGGAGAGGGGCCAACGTCCTGACTTTC. It yields the protein CASSEGGGGRRGANVLTF.

The chain couples TRBV15 to TRBJ2-1; TRBD2 matches 9 bases. CDR1 is LNHNV, CDR2 YYDKDF, per germline (reference sequence). The V segment lost 5 bases and the J segment 10 bases; nucleotides outside the gene matches: 15. CDR3 length: 16 amino acids. This CDR3 reads CATSERQGGGAGEQFF. The CDR3 bases are TGTGCCACCAGCGAGCGTCAGGGCGGGGGGGCTGGAGAGCAGTTCTTC. Combining the CDR3 with reference TRBV15 and TRBJ2-1 gives the whole variable domain DAMVIQNPRYQVTQFGKPVTLSCSQTLNHNVMYWYQQKSSQAPKLLFHYYDKDFNNEADTPDNFQSRRPNTSFCFLDIRSPGLGDTAMYLCATSERQGGGAGEQFFGPGTRLTVL.

This clone has more than one count but fewer than ten. The chain is built from TRBV28 and TRBJ2-6, with a possible D match to TRBD1 (6 bases). The CDR3 runs to 17 residues. V lost 6 bases and J 2 bases, leaving 17 bases between the germline ends. Germline V gene sequence: CDR1 MDHEN, CDR2 SYDVKM. The CDR3 bases are TGTGCCAGCAGAAGGCAGGGGATCCCCCCTGGGGCCAACGTCCTGACTTTC. Encoded protein: CASRRQGIPPGANVLTF.

This sequence joins TRBV19 and TRBJ1-4; TRBD1 matches 8 bases. This CDR3 region has 16 residues. The germline V gene encodes CDR1 LNHDA and CDR2 SQIVND (reference sequence). The V segment lost 3 bases and the J segment 1 base; nucleotides outside the gene matches: 4. The DNA for the CDR3 is TGTGCCAGTAGTATCCCAGGGGGCAGAACTAATGAAAAACTGTTTTTT. Amino acid sequence: CASSIPGGRTNEKLFF.

The chain employs TRBV19 and TRBJ1-2; D ambiguous. The CDR3 loop spans 15 amino acids. Germline V gives CDR1 LNHDA, CDR2 SQIVND (reference sequence). V was cut by 3 bases and J by 0 bases, with 11 bases left in between. The CDR3, as DNA: TGTGCCAGTAGTATCGGGGATCAAGCTAACTATGGCTACACCTTC. Its translation: CASSIGDQANYGYTF. The whole variable domain, filled in from reference TRBV19 and TRBJ1-2, reads DGGITQSPKYLFRKEGQNVTLSCEQNLNHDAMYWYRQDPGQGLRLIYYSQIVNDFQKGDIAEGYSVSREKKESFPLTVTSAQKNPTAFYLCASSIGDQANYGYTFGSGTRLTVV.

The gene calls are TRBV6-4 and TRBJ2-1; 15 bases match TRBD2. This CDR3 spans 16 amino acids. The V gene end was trimmed by 2 bases and the J gene end by 7 bases; junction bases not matched to a gene: 3. Per the germline V gene, CDR1 is MRHNA and CDR2 is SNTAGT. CDR3 sequence (DNA): TGTGCCAGCAGTGACACGGGACTAGCGGGAGGAAATGAGCAGTTCTTC. This gives the protein CASSDTGLAGGNEQFF.

The genes are TRBV4-2 and TRBJ1-2; TRBD1 might be the D (5 bases). The CDR3 extends over 16 amino acids. The V end lost 0 bases, the J end lost 1 base, and 12 bases lay between the germline ends. The germline CDR1 and CDR2 sequences are LGHNA and YNFKEQ. This CDR3 reads CASSQDGAKSNYGYTF. The CDR3 DNA is TGTGCCAGCAGCCAAGATGGGGCAAAAAGTAACTATGGCTACACCTTC.

The chain carries TRBV7-2 and TRBJ1-6; D might be TRBD1 (6 bases). The CDR3 runs 14 residues. Germline assignment: CDR1 SGHTA and CDR2 FQGNSA. V was pared by 5 bases and J by 7 bases, with 12 bases between. CDR3 protein: CASSPDRWNSPLHF. The CDR3 DNA follows: TGTGCCAGCAGCCCAGACAGGTGGAATTCACCCCTCCACTTT. The whole variable domain, filled in from reference TRBV7-2 and TRBJ1-6, reads GAGVSQSPSNKVTEKGKDVELRCDPISGHTALYWYRQSLGQGLEFLIYFQGNSAPDKSGLPSDRFSAERTGGSVSTLTIQRTQQEDSAVYLCASSPDRWNSPLHFGNGTRLTVT.

The chain couples TRBV19 to TRBJ1-5; the D gene is possibly TRBD1 (5 bases). This CDR3 is 15 amino acids long. Trimming took off 3 bases at V and 6 bases at J, with 15 bases between the two ends. Germline V lookup: CDR1 LNHDA, CDR2 SQIVND (reference sequence). The CDR3 sequence is CASSITGPHGQPQHF. In DNA, the CDR3 is TGTGCCAGTAGTATTACAGGTCCACACGGTCAGCCCCAGCATTTT. The variable domain in full, completed from reference TRBV19 and TRBJ1-5, reads DGGITQSPKYLFRKEGQNVTLSCEQNLNHDAMYWYRQDPGQGLRLIYYSQIVNDFQKGDIAEGYSVSREKKESFPLTVTSAQKNPTAFYLCASSITGPHGQPQHFGDGTRLSIL.

This clone is a singleton in its sample. This chain links TRBV7-2 with TRBJ2-7; TRBD1 matches 8 bases. Germline values: CDR1 SGHTA, CDR2 FQGNSA. This CDR3 has 14 amino acids. V lost 5 bases and J lost 4; bases outside the gene matches: 7. The CDR3 reads CASSITGGRYEQYF. For the CDR3, the DNA is TGTGCCAGCAGCATAACAGGGGGACGTTACGAGCAGTACTTC.

V gene TRBV15 combines with J gene TRBJ2-2; tentative D call: TRBD2 (6 bases). Per the germline V gene, CDR1 is LNHNV and CDR2 is YYDKDF (reference sequence). The CDR3 consists of 13 residues. Deletions cut 6 bases from V and 7 bases from J, with 12 bases between. Here the CDR3 reads CATRGGAFGELFF. DNA of the CDR3: TGTGCCACCAGAGGAGGGGCTTTCGGGGAGCTGTTTTTT. The full variable domain, completed using reference TRBV15 and TRBJ2-2, is DAMVIQNPRYQVTQFGKPVTLSCSQTLNHNVMYWYQQKSSQAPKLLFHYYDKDFNNEADTPDNFQSRRPNTSFCFLDIRSPGLGDTAMYLCATRGGAFGELFFGEGSRLTVL.

The CDR3 region has the DNA TGTGCCACCAGCCCCCTCGGGGCGAACACCGGGGAGCTGTTTTTT. Residues: CATSPLGANTGELFF. The V call is TRBV15, the J call TRBJ2-2; possibly TRBD2 for D (5 bases). V lost 5 bases and J lost 0, with 10 bases in between. The CDR3 runs 15 residues. Germline V lookup: CDR1 LNHNV, CDR2 YYDKDF (reference sequence).

This chain connects TRBV29-1 to TRBJ1-2, with TRBD1 matching 9 bases. The trim removed 6 bases at V and 5 bases at J, leaving 10 bases unmatched. The germline gives CDR1 SQVTM, CDR2 ANQGSEA. The CDR3 totals 14 residues. The CDR3 nucleotides are TGCAGCGTGAAGGGACAGGGAACGAGATATGGCTACACCTTC. This gives the protein CSVKGQGTRYGYTF.

The gene calls are TRBV7-6 and TRBJ2-7, with 8 bases lining up with TRBD2. Per germline, CDR1 SGHVS and CDR2 FNYEAQ. The ends lost 2 bases at V and 0 bases at J; junction bases unmatched: 6. The CDR3 totals 16 residues. CDR3 amino acids: CASSLPSGTSSYEQYF. The CDR3 nucleotides read TGTGCCAGCAGCTTACCCAGCGGGACTAGCTCCTACGAGCAGTACTTC.

The J gene is TRBJ1-2, the V gene TRBV5-1, with D uncertain. The CDR3 spans 13 residues. V was clipped by 2 bases and J by 3 bases, with 8 bases between them. Germline values: CDR1 SGHRS, CDR2 YFSETQ. CDR3 loop: CASSLTVDYGYTF. The CDR3 DNA reads as TGCGCCAGCAGCTTAACGGTGGACTATGGCTACACCTTC.